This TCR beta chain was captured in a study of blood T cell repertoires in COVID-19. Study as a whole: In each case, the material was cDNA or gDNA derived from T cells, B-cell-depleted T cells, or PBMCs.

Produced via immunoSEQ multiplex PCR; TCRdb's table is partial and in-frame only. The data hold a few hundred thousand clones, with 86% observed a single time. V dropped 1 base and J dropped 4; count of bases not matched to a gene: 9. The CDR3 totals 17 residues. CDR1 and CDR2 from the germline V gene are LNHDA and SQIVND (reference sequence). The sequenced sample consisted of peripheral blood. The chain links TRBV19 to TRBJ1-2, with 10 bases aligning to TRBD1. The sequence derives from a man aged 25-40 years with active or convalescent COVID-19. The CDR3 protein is CASSIAGTGVKRYGYTF. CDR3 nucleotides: TGTGCCAGTAGTATAGCTGGGACAGGGGTAAAACGCTATGGCTACACCTTC. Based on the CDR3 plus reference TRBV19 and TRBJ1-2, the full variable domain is DGGITQSPKYLFRKEGQNVTLSCEQNLNHDAMYWYRQDPGQGLRLIYYSQIVNDFQKGDIAEGYSVSREKKESFPLTVTSAQKNPTAFYLCASSIAGTGVKRYGYTFGSGTRLTVV.